These 20 T cell receptor beta chains originate from one sample sequenced in a study of a mutant IDH1 vaccine in newly diagnosed glioma. Time point defined: week 11, during vaccination. Vaccination used 300 ug of mutant IDH1 20-mer peptide per dose, with topical imiquimod. The assay was immunoSEQ multiplex PCR, and TCRdb's table has in-frame clones only and misses some. This sample carries roughly 120,000 clones, around three quarters of them seen once, and the ten largest clones take approximately 5%. Their specific antigens are unknown. The sequenced sample was PBMCs, obtained from a glioma patient whose treatment included an IDH1 peptide vaccine. Receptors originate from a man aged 35 to 55 with glioma.

This clone was counted a single time. Here the CDR3 DNA reads TGTGCCAGCATCGTCCCGGGACAGGGACGGGAGCAGTACTTC. Residues: CASIVPGQGREQYF. The rearrangement uses TRBV6-6 and TRBJ2-7, with TRBD1 matching 9 bases. The CDR3 sequence is 14 residues long. Germline CDR1 reads MNHNY; CDR2 reads SVGAGI (reference sequence). J lost 7 bases, V lost 7 bases, and 11 bases had no gene match.

This clone was observed a single time. V is TRBV5-6 and J is TRBJ2-7, with 11 positions matching TRBD2. CDR3 size: 14 residues. Germline lookup yields CDR1 SGHDT and CDR2 YYEEEE. J was trimmed by 3 bases and V by 4 bases; bases with no gene match: 3. Written as DNA, the CDR3 is TGTGCCAGCAGCGCGGGACTAGCGGTCTACGAGCAGTACTTC. Translation gives CASSAGLAVYEQYF.

V is TRBV15 and J is TRBJ2-1, with 12 positions matching TRBD2. Germline CDR1 LNHNV, CDR2 YYDKDF (reference sequence). V lost 1 base to trimming and J lost 7 bases; unmatched junction nucleotides: 2. The CDR3 length is 15 residues. CDR3 coding DNA: TGTGCCACCAGCAGAGGACTAGCGGGGGTAAATGAGCAGTTCTTC. Its protein is CATSRGLAGVNEQFF.

V and J are TRBV12-5 and TRBJ2-5; 11 bases agree with TRBD2. The CDR3 totals 16 residues. Trimming removed 4 bases from V and 0 bases from J; junction bases left unmatched: 4. Germline V gives CDR1 LGHNT, CDR2 FRNRAP. CDR3: CASGSRTSGYQETQYF. The DNA of the CDR3 is TGTGCTAGTGGTTCGCGGACTAGCGGGTACCAAGAGACCCAGTACTTC. The full variable domain, its missing parts supplied by reference TRBV12-5 and TRBJ2-5, is DARVTQTPRHKVTEMGQEVTMRCQPILGHNTVFWYRQTMMQGLELLAYFRNRAPLDDSGMPKDRFSAEMPDATLATLKIQPSEPRDSAVYFCASGSRTSGYQETQYFGPGTRLLVL.

V gene TRBV4-3 combines with J gene TRBJ2-3; D is perhaps TRBD2 (6 bases). Trimming took 0 bases from V and 0 from J, leaving 16 bases between them. This CDR3 comprises 18 residues. The germline gives CDR1 LGHNA, CDR2 YSLEER. The chain's CDR3 is CASSQEVSIAASTDTQYF. The CDR3 DNA sequence: TGCGCCAGCAGCCAAGAGGTCTCCATAGCGGCTAGCACAGATACGCAGTATTTT.

The chain recombines TRBV4-1 with TRBJ1-6, with D perhaps matching TRBD1 (6 bases). V dropped 1 base and J dropped 9 bases, with 22 bases sitting between them. The germline CDR1 and CDR2 sequences are MGHRA and YSYEKL. The CDR3 runs to 18 residues. This chain's CDR3 is CASSQGLPGGSFGSPLHF. CDR3 bases: TGCGCCAGCAGCCAAGGGTTACCGGGGGGCTCATTTGGTTCACCCCTCCACTTT.

The chain recombines TRBV2 with TRBJ1-1; tentatively, D is TRBD1 (6 bases). The CDR3 has 14 residues. The V gene's germline CDR1 is SNHLY and CDR2 FYNNEI. With 7 bases removed from V and 2 bases from J, the gap between germline ends came to 14 bases. As DNA, the CDR3 is TGTGCCAGCACTCTAAAGGGGGTTAACACTGAAGCTTTCTTT. This translates into CASTLKGVNTEAFF.

This chain connects TRBV18 to TRBJ1-5; no reliable D call. CDR1 is KGHSH and CDR2 is LQKENI in the germline V gene. V gave up 3 bases and J gave up 1 base, with 16 bases separating them. This CDR3 contains 17 residues. CDR3 amino acids: CASSPYIVSDSNQPQHF. The CDR3 nucleotides are TGTGCCAGCTCACCTTATATTGTGTCGGACAGCAATCAGCCCCAGCATTTT.

The J gene is TRBJ2-4, the V gene TRBV4-1; no reliable D call. The CDR3 contains 12 residues. The V gene lost 2 bases and the J gene lost 10 bases, with 9 bases spanning the gap. CDR1 MGHRA and CDR2 YSYEKL come from the germline V gene. The chain's CDR3 is CASSQTSGIQYF. The CDR3 DNA is TGCGCCAGCAGCCAAACATCCGGGATTCAGTACTTC.

The chain has TRBV4-3 and TRBJ2-7; TRBD2 agrees at 12 bases. The junction had 10 bases not matched to a gene; V was cut back by 1 base and J by 6 bases. The V gene's germline CDR1 is LGHNA and CDR2 YSLEER. This CDR3 region has 17 residues. CDR3 DNA: TGCGCCAGCAGCCAAGGCGGGACTAGCGGGTCCCTTGGCGAGCAGTACTTC. Translating gives CASSQGGTSGSLGEQYF.

The chain combines TRBV7-2 with TRBJ1-5; TRBD1 aligns across 12 bases. Per germline, CDR1 SGHTA and CDR2 FQGNSA. The CDR3 is 19 residues long. V lost 5 bases to trimming and J lost 3 bases; unmatched junction nucleotides: 14. In DNA form, the CDR3 reads TGTGCCAGCAGCCATTCCCGGGACAGGGGGCGGTTGGACAATCAGCCCCAGCATTTT. Its translation is CASSHSRDRGRLDNQPQHF.

This chain joins TRBV5-1 and TRBJ2-3, with D perhaps matching TRBD2 (6 bases). The CDR3 spans 15 residues. V was trimmed by 0 bases and J by 4 bases, leaving 12 bases between them. Germline CDR1 SGHRS, CDR2 YFSETQ. The CDR3 spells CASSLGVGGPDTQYF. Written as DNA, the CDR3 is TGCGCCAGCAGCTTGGGAGTGGGGGGTCCAGATACGCAGTATTTT. Full variable domain (outside the CDR3, taken from reference TRBV5-1 and TRBJ2-3): KAGVTQTPRYLIKTRGQQVTLSCSPISGHRSVSWYQQTPGQGLQFLFEYFSETQRNKGNFPGRFSGRQFSNSRSEMNVSTLELGDSALYLCASSLGVGGPDTQYFGPGTRLTVL.

The CDR3: CASSVALRGDTQYF. CDR3 bases: TGTGCCAGCAGCGTAGCCTTACGGGGGGATACGCAGTATTTT. The chain uses TRBV9 and TRBJ2-3, with D maybe TRBD2 (6 bases). Germline values: CDR1 SGDLS, CDR2 YYNGEE. The CDR3 has 14 residues. Trimming left V 0 bases short and J 6 bases short, with 11 bases between. The variable domain in full, completed from reference TRBV9 and TRBJ2-3, reads DSGVTQTPKHLITATGQRVTLRCSPRSGDLSVYWYQQSLDQGLQFLIQYYNGEERAKGNILERFSAQQFPDLHSELNLSSLELGDSALYFCASSVALRGDTQYFGPGTRLTVL.

The chain links TRBV5-1 to TRBJ2-7; 13 bases agree with TRBD2. This CDR3 has 16 amino acids. CDR1 is SGHRS, CDR2 YFSETQ, per germline. V was pared by 0 bases and J by 6 bases, with 6 bases of the junction left unmatched. The CDR3 DNA reads TGCGCCAGCAGCTTGGTTGGGACTAGCGGGAAGGGCGAGCAGTACTTC. Protein product: CASSLVGTSGKGEQYF.

The J gene is TRBJ2-7, the V gene TRBV13; 9 bases align to TRBD2. The CDR3 runs to 16 residues. The V gene's germline CDR1 is PRHDT and CDR2 FYEKMQ (reference sequence). Trimming at V came to 5 bases and at J to 4 bases, leaving 12 bases not matched to a gene. The DNA for the CDR3 is TGTGCCAGCAGCCTCTCGGGTCGGCGGGAGGGTTACGAGCAGTACTTC. Translated: CASSLSGRREGYEQYF.

This rearrangement joins TRBV10-3 to TRBJ1-3; no clear D. The V gene lost 8 bases and the J gene lost 0 bases, with 8 bases spanning the gap. The CDR3 spans 13 residues. CDR1 is ENHRY, CDR2 SYGVKD, per germline. CDR3 DNA: TGTGCCATCGCAGGTAGCTCTGGAAACACCATATATTTT. Encoded protein: CAIAGSSGNTIYF.

This clone was seen a few times. Written as DNA, the CDR3 is TGTGCCAGTAGTGGAGGAGGACAGGGGGGACGTCAGCCCCAGCATTTT. It encodes CASSGGGQGGRQPQHF. V gene TRBV19 combines with J gene TRBJ1-5; the match to TRBD1 covers 10 bases. Germline V gives CDR1 LNHDA, CDR2 SQIVND (reference sequence). This CDR3 is built from 16 residues. Trimming removed 5 bases from V and 6 bases from J; junction bases left unmatched: 10.

The rearrangement joins TRBV5-6 to TRBJ2-3; D not resolved. Trimming took off 4 bases at V and 7 bases at J, with 10 bases between the two ends. CDR1 is SGHDT, CDR2 YYEEEE, per germline. The CDR3 has 12 residues. CDR3 protein: CASSDGPHTQYF. CDR3 DNA sequence: TGTGCCAGCAGCGACGGGCCCCATACGCAGTATTTT. The full variable domain, rest sourced from reference TRBV5-6 and TRBJ2-3, is DAGVTQSPTHLIKTRGQQVTLRCSPKSGHDTVSWYQQALGQGPQFIFQYYEEEERQRGNFPDRFSGHQFPNYSSELNVNALLLGDSALYLCASSDGPHTQYFGPGTRLTVL.

This chain connects TRBV15 to TRBJ2-7; D gene unclear. This CDR3 contains 15 residues. Germline V gene sequence: CDR1 LNHNV, CDR2 YYDKDF (reference sequence). V dropped 3 bases and J dropped 4 bases, with 16 bases sitting between them. The DNA for the CDR3 is TGTGCCACCAGCAGGGAAGGGTTACCGATATACGAGCAGTACTTC. Translating it yields CATSREGLPIYEQYF.

V is TRBV11-2 and J is TRBJ2-5, with 9 bases fitting TRBD1. Germline V gene data show CDR1 as SGHAT and CDR2 as FQNNGV. Unmatched junction bases numbered 12, after V lost 5 bases and J lost 5 bases. The CDR3 is 16 residues long. The CDR3 DNA reads TGTGCCAGCAGCCGCCGCCGGGACAGGGTTGGGGAGACCCAGTACTTC. Protein sequence: CASSRRRDRVGETQYF.